Listed below are T cell receptor beta chains from one sample, sequenced in a study of cytomegalovirus exposure and HLA in healthy donors. Assay: immunoSEQ multiplex PCR; the TCRdb copy retains only in-frame clones and omits some. There are some 130,000 clones in the sample, with about 1.5% held by the top ten. Sequencing used PBMCs. All receptors derive from a woman aged 40 to 50 in good health and CMV-seropositive. The CDR3 runs from the conserved cysteine through the conserved F or W. D genes are given only for firm matches. The listing skips clone size in some rows; elsewhere it reads once, few, many or a size class.

CASSLTLAGTYEQYF	TGTGCCAGCAGCTTAACTCTAGCGGGAACGTACGAGCAGTACTTC	TRBJ2-7	TRBV7-2	TRBD2	.
CASSENRARYGYTF	TGTGCCAGCAGTGAAAACAGGGCTAGGTATGGCTACACCTTC	TRBJ1-2	TRBV6-1	.	.
CASSIGGSAYEQYF	TGTGCCAGTAGTATCGGCGGGAGTGCCTACGAGCAGTACTTC	TRBJ2-7	TRBV19	TRBD2	.
CASSPISELSGTEAFF	TGTGCCAGCTCACCAATCTCGGAATTAAGCGGAACTGAAGCTTTCTTT	TRBJ1-1	TRBV18	.	.
CASSRNNRGNEQFF	TGTGCCAGCAGCAGAAATAACAGGGGAAATGAGCAGTTCTTC	TRBJ2-1	TRBV7-9	TRBD1	.
CASSAGTGDNSPLHF	TGCGCCAGCAGCGCCGGGACAGGGGATAATTCACCCCTCCACTTT	TRBJ1-6	TRBV5-1	TRBD1	.
CSVEETGPFDSYEQYF	TGCAGCGTTGAAGAGACAGGTCCATTCGATTCCTACGAGCAGTACTTC	TRBJ2-7	TRBV29-1	.	.
CASSLGAGLAVNTGELFF	TGTGCCAGCAGCTTGGGGGCGGGACTAGCGGTTAACACCGGGGAGCTGTTTTTT	TRBJ2-2	TRBV5-4	TRBD2	.
CASSLGWSKNTEAFF	TGTGCCAGCAGCTTAGGCTGGAGTAAGAACACTGAAGCTTTCTTT	TRBJ1-1	TRBV13	.	.
CATDFGTGTYEQYF	TGTGCCACCGACTTCGGGACAGGGACTTACGAGCAGTACTTC	TRBJ2-7	TRBV5-8	TRBD1	.
CASSDYLKGGNQPQHF	TGTGCCAGCAGTGATTATTTGAAGGGAGGCAATCAGCCCCAGCATTTT	TRBJ1-5	TRBV6-1	.	medium-sized
CASSLVGHTQYF	TGTGCCAGCAGCTTAGTGGGGCATACGCAGTATTTT	TRBJ2-3	TRBV7-2	.	.
CASSISGGGNTGELFF	TGTGCCAGTAGTATCTCAGGGGGCGGGAACACCGGGGAGCTGTTTTTT	TRBJ2-2	TRBV19	TRBD1	.
CASSQGGEGVLKETQYF	TGTGCCAGCAGCCAAGGGGGAGAGGGGGTCCTTAAAGAGACCCAGTACTTC	TRBJ2-5	TRBV7-9	.	.
CASSEGTSGSYEQYF	TGTGCCAGCAGTGAGGGGACTAGCGGGAGCTACGAGCAGTACTTC	TRBJ2-7	TRBV25-1	TRBD2	.
CASSLGRVNTGELFF	TGTGCCAGCAGCCTCGGCAGGGTGAACACCGGGGAGCTGTTTTTT	TRBJ2-2	TRBV27	.	.
CASSQGSCYTF	TGTGCCAGCAGCCAAGGTAGTTGCTACACCTTC	TRBJ1-2	TRBV21-1	.	.
CASSIGQGTAYEQYF	TGTGCCAGTAGTATCGGGCAGGGGACCGCCTACGAGCAGTACTTC	TRBJ2-7	TRBV19	.	.
CASSQSPIGGTNEKLFF	TGCGCCAGCAGTCAATCCCCCATCGGGGGAACTAATGAAAAACTGTTTTTT	TRBJ1-4	TRBV23-1	.	.
CASSLAPAQETQYF	TGCGCCAGCAGCTTGGCTCCAGCGCAAGAGACCCAGTACTTC	TRBJ2-5	TRBV5-1	.	.
CASTPLAVIRPGNEQFF	TGTGCCAGCACCCCACTAGCGGTGATACGACCTGGCAATGAGCAGTTCTTC	TRBJ2-1	TRBV2	TRBD2	.
CASSPGLAGVREQYF	TGCGCCAGCAGCCCCGGACTAGCGGGAGTGAGGGAGCAGTACTTC	TRBJ2-7	TRBV5-1	TRBD2	.
CASSASTGKGGYNEQFF	TGTGCCAGCAGCGCAAGCACAGGGAAAGGGGGATACAATGAGCAGTTCTTC	TRBJ2-1	TRBV11-2	.	.
CASSRGQLNTEAFF	TGTGCCAGCAGCCGGGGACAGTTGAACACTGAAGCTTTCTTT	TRBJ1-1	TRBV5-4	TRBD1	.
CASSVVQALSGNTIYF	TGTGCCAGCAGCGTAGTGCAGGCCCTCTCTGGAAACACCATATATTTT	TRBJ1-3	TRBV9	.	.
CASSSDGDEKLFF	TGTGCCAGCAGCTCAGACGGGGATGAAAAACTGTTTTTT	TRBJ1-4	TRBV5-4	.	.
CASSRTPWDYGYTF	TGCGCCAGCAGCCGGACACCCTGGGACTATGGCTACACCTTC	TRBJ1-2	TRBV5-1	.	.
CASSAPTGGTDTQYF	TGTGCCAGCAGTGCCCCGACAGGGGGCACAGATACGCAGTATTTT	TRBJ2-3	TRBV6-1	TRBD1	.
CASSWTSGNEQYF	TGTGCCAGCAGCTGGACTAGCGGGAACGAGCAGTACTTC	TRBJ2-7	TRBV5-4	TRBD2	.
CASSLSKEGWTEAFF	TGTGCCAGCAGTTTATCTAAGGAGGGATGGACTGAAGCTTTCTTT	TRBJ1-1	TRBV27	.	.
CASNSRQGAYEQFF	TGTGCCAGCAACTCTCGACAGGGGGCCTATGAGCAGTTCTTC	TRBJ2-1	TRBV7-2	TRBD1	.
CASSLGLAGGPSTDTQYF	TGTGCCAGCAGCTTAGGTCTAGCGGGAGGTCCTAGCACAGATACGCAGTATTTT	TRBJ2-3	TRBV7-2	TRBD2	.
CASSQDLGPYQETQYF	TGCGCCAGCAGCCAAGATTTGGGGCCTTACCAAGAGACCCAGTACTTC	TRBJ2-5	TRBV4-1	.	.
CASSSRTGGTSEAFF	TGTGCCAGCAGCTCCCGGACAGGGGGCACCTCTGAAGCTTTCTTT	TRBJ1-1	TRBV7-6	TRBD1	.
CASSRTSLRDEQFF	TGTGCCAGCAGCAGGACTAGTTTACGCGATGAGCAGTTCTTC	TRBJ2-1	TRBV6-5	TRBD2	.
CASSSQGYEQYF	TGCGCCAGCAGCTCGCAGGGTTACGAGCAGTACTTC	TRBJ2-7	TRBV5-1	.	.
CASSPRTGGVLTNEKLFF	TGTGCCAGCAGCCCCAGGACAGGGGGCGTGTTAACTAATGAAAAACTGTTTTTT	TRBJ1-4	TRBV13	TRBD1	.
CASSHSTGGSSYEQYF	TGTGCCAGTAGTCACTCAACAGGGGGGAGCTCCTACGAGCAGTACTTC	TRBJ2-7	TRBV19	TRBD1	.
CASSLNRDRGSGNTIYF	TGTGCCAGCAGTTTAAACCGGGACAGGGGCTCCGGAAACACCATATATTTT	TRBJ1-3	TRBV27	TRBD1	.
CASSPVYTEAFF	TGTGCCAGCAGCCCAGTATACACTGAAGCTTTCTTT	TRBJ1-1	TRBV6-6	.	.
CASSLSGTGGSEQFF	TGTGCCAGCAGCTTAAGCGGGACAGGGGGTTCTGAGCAGTTCTTC	TRBJ2-1	TRBV11-3	TRBD1	.
CATKNRDHEQYF	TGTGCCACTAAAAACAGGGACCACGAGCAGTACTTC	TRBJ2-7	TRBV19	.	.
CASSLQGPYQETQYF	TGCGCCAGCAGCTTACAGGGACCTTACCAAGAGACCCAGTACTTC	TRBJ2-5	TRBV5-1	.	.
CASSTSGGYYNEQFF	TGTGCCAGCAGCACTAGCGGGGGGTACTACAATGAGCAGTTCTTC	TRBJ2-1	TRBV7-9	TRBD2	.
CASSLAPLGNTGELFF	TGTGCCAGCAGCTTGGCCCCGCTAGGGAACACCGGGGAGCTGTTTTTT	TRBJ2-2	TRBV5-4	.	.
CASSPHRGTGGPFDTQYF	TGTGCCAGCAGCCCCCACCGGGGGACAGGGGGCCCCTTTGATACGCAGTATTTT	TRBJ2-3	TRBV9	TRBD1	.
CASSALGGGNTEAFF	TGTGCCAGCAGCGCCTTAGGGGGGGGGAACACTGAAGCTTTCTTT	TRBJ1-1	TRBV7-6	.	.
CASSEAGRGQPQHF	TGTGCCAGCAGTGAAGCGGGCAGGGGTCAGCCCCAGCATTTT	TRBJ1-5	TRBV2	.	.
CASGKEGYYGYTF	TGTGCCAGCGGTAAGGAGGGCTACTATGGCTACACCTTC	TRBJ1-2	TRBV5-6	.	.
CAISESVTGLYEQYF	TGTGCCATCAGTGAGTCTGTAACGGGTCTCTACGAGCAGTACTTC	TRBJ2-7	TRBV10-3	.	.
CASSITGNGNQPQHF	TGTGCCAGTAGTATCACAGGGAATGGCAATCAGCCCCAGCATTTT	TRBJ1-5	TRBV19	.	.
CASSARPGLAGRLHTQYF	TGTGCCAGCAGTGCTCGGCCGGGACTAGCGGGACGGTTACATACGCAGTATTTT	TRBJ2-3	TRBV6-1	TRBD2	.
CASSRPGLYEQYF	TGTGCCAGTAGTAGGCCTGGTCTTTACGAGCAGTACTTC	TRBJ2-7	TRBV19	.	.
CAWSAQGPSQQYF	TGTGCCTGGAGTGCACAGGGCCCTTCCCAGCAGTACTTC	TRBJ2-7	TRBV30	.	.
CATSLQESGYTF	TGTGCCACCAGCTTACAGGAGTCGGGCTACACCTTC	TRBJ1-2	TRBV15	.	.